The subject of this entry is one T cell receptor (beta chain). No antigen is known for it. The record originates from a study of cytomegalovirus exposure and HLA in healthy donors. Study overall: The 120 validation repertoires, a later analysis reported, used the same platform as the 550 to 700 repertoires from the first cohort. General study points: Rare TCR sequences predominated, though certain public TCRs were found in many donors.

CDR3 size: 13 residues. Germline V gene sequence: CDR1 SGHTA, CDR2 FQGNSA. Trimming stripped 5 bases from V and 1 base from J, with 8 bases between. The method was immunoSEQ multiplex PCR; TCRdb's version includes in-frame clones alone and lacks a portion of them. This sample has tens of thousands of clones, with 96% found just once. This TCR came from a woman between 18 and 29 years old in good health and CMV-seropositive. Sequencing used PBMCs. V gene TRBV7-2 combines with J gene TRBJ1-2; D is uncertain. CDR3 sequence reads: CASSHVDNYGYTF. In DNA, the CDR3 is TGTGCCAGCAGCCACGTAGATAACTATGGCTACACCTTC.